The following is a T cell receptor beta chain sequence with its context. After isolation, RNA underwent reverse transcription to generate cDNA as the sequencing template. Sequenced by immunoSEQ multiplex PCR; TCRdb stores in-frame clones only, minus some. The repertoire holds 120,000 to 150,000 clones, with approximately 87% as singletons. This entry is derived from a study of CD8+ T cells in alopecia areata. The researchers isolated CD4+ and CD8+ T cells from PBMCs by sorting. Sequencing was performed on CD8+ T cells sorted from blood, taken at week 0. The TCR sequence derives from a human donor with alopecia areata.

The CDR3 nucleotides are TGTGCCAGCAGCTATGGGTTAGAGCAGTACTTC. The encoded protein is CASSYGLEQYF. This chain joins TRBV11-2 and TRBJ2-7; D gene ambiguous. Looked up from germline, CDR1 is SGHAT and CDR2 is FQNNGV. With 4 bases removed from V and 7 bases from J, the gap between germline ends came to 8 bases. The CDR3 runs to 11 residues.